A single sample is the source of the 2 T cell receptor beta chains below, sequenced in a study of T-cell reconstitution after alpha-beta-depleted transplantation in children. A library of TCRbeta sequences, prepared with unique molecular identifiers, was generated. TCRdb used MiXCR to reprocess the PCR reads, holding one entry per CDR3 protein. This sample has around 440,000 distinct CDR3 sequences, with roughly 16% found just once. Specimen: PBMCs, mostly from graft donor cells, collected 360 days after TCRalphabeta/CD19-depleted stem cell transplant. The receptors were gathered from a boy under three years old who had a stem cell transplant for Wiskott-Aldrich syndrome, so the T cells may come from the graft donor.

This chain joins TRBV5-1 and TRBJ2-1; 7 nucleotides align to TRBD2. V gave up 4 bases and J gave up 6 bases; unmatched junction bases: 7. This CDR3 has 14 residues. The germline V gene encodes CDR1 SGHRS and CDR2 YFSETQ. CDR3 DNA: TGCGCCAGCAGCCAAGGACTAGAAGGCAATGAGCAGTTCTTC. Its translation is CASSQGLEGNEQFF. Variable domain in full (rest from reference TRBV5-1 and TRBJ2-1): KAGVTQTPRYLIKTRGQQVTLSCSPISGHRSVSWYQQTPGQGLQFLFEYFSETQRNKGNFPGRFSGRQFSNSRSEMNVSTLELGDSALYLCASSQGLEGNEQFFGPGTRLTVL.

This clonotype showed up many times. This chain uses TRBV2 with TRBJ1-2; D might be TRBD1 (6 bases). Trimming cost V 3 bases and J 11 bases, with 10 bases left between them. From germline, CDR1 is SNHLY and CDR2 FYNNEI. This CDR3 comprises 11 residues. The CDR3 region is CASSDQDSYTF. In DNA, the CDR3 is TGTGCCAGCAGTGACCAGGACAGTTACACCTTC.